Sequencing of this T cell receptor beta chain was carried out in a study of T-cell memory formation after mild COVID-19 (dated by TCRdb to 2020 to 2022). With regard to the full study: TCR sequence clusters from the two donors were largely donor specific. T-cell clones expanding and contracting after mild COVID-19 in two donors were tracked by longitudinal TCRalpha and TCRbeta repertoire sequencing. The cohort comprised two young, previously healthy adult volunteers, one female and one male. Overall study outcomes, separate from this receptor: Only a couple of mild cases were covered in the study, and larger cohorts including severe cases with pre-infection samples were considered necessary. Balanced CD4/CD8 phenotypes were observed for clones contracting from day 15 to 85, whereas a bias towards CD4+ was observed for a second wave of clones expanding from day 15 to 37. Contracting CD4+ clones were found mainly in CM and EM memory subsets, while CD8+ clones were enriched in EMRA. Some responding clones were found in pre-infection memory, which suggests that pre-existing cross-reactive memory T cells took part in the SARS-CoV-2 response. Whether the second-wave clones peaking on day 37 were SARS-CoV-2 specific was not confirmed.

CDR1 and CDR2 are drawn from the germline V gene (reference sequence): LNHDA, SQIVND. The CDR3 starts with the cysteine, ends with the phenylalanine, and has 15 residues. Just CDR3 DNA is preserved here, 45 bases in frame from base 1. Relative to germline, V is 4 bases shorter and J is 4 bases shorter, with 13 bases between their ends. There are many counts of this clonotype. Its antigen specificity is not known. No quality values exist for individual bases; no much larger clone is one base distant. These reads were obtained on an Illumina NovaSeq 6000. TCRalpha and TCRbeta cDNA libraries were constructed by 5'RACE with constant-segment primers, with sample barcodes and unique molecular identifiers being introduced. RNA was extracted from every sample with Trizol reagent. Library amplification was performed in two PCR steps, and a second sample barcode and Illumina TruSeq adapters were introduced in the second step. The libraries were sequenced on an Illumina NovaSeq using 2 x 150 bp paired-end reads. As for the authors' bioinformatics: Demultiplexing of reads and collapsing into UMI-guided consensus sequences were performed with migec v1.2.7. With mixcr v2.1.11, UMI consensuses were aligned to TRA and TRB V and J templates and assembled into clonotypes. A clonotype was counted as expanded or contracted only if both edgeR and NoisET called the change significant, with noise models trained on biological replicates. edgeR calls used a false discovery rate-adjusted p below 0.01 and a log2 fold-change threshold of 1. As an exploratory analysis of dynamics, max-normalized trajectories of the 1000 most abundant clonotypes were examined by PCA with hierarchical clustering. Separately sequenced CD4+ and CD8+ repertoires were used to assign the CD4 or CD8 phenotype of responding clones. The public reads were reprocessed in TCRdb via fastp at Q25 and MiXCR, keeping in-frame beta chains. Each entry is one CDR3 protein sequence, shown with its most common DNA and genes. The authors' filters were not applied to this entry. The sample table records about 240,000 distinct CDR3 sequences; roughly 10% of these occur just once. The ten largest account for under 25% of the sample.

Ficoll-Paque density gradient centrifugation was the method used to isolate PBMCs. The sequence was obtained from a man younger than 35 who had mild COVID-19 (a few samples of this study predate the infection). The sample titles of this study are shuffled in the database, so cell type and time point are left out; the donor was told from shared clones. Sequencing was performed on PBMCs or a T cell subset sorted from them (not recorded which). The rearrangement combines TRBV19 with TRBJ2-2; tentative D gene TRBD2, with 5 bases matching. The nucleotide sequence is given as TGTGCCAGTAGTAAGGGAGCCCTACGCACCGGGGAGCTGTTTTTT. Its amino acids are CASSKGALRTGELFF.